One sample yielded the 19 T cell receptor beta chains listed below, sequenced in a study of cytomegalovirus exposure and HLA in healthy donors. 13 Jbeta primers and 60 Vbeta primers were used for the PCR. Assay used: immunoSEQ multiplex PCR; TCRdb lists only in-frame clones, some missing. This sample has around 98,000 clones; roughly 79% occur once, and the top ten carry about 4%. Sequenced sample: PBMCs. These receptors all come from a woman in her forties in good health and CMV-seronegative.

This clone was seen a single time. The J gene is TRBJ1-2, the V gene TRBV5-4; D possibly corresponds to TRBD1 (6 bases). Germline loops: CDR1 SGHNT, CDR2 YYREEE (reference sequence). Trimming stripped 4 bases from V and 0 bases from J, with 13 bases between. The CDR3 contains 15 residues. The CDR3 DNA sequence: TGTGCCAGCAGCCTGCCGGACAGTGCTAACTATGGCTACACCTTC. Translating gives CASSLPDSANYGYTF.

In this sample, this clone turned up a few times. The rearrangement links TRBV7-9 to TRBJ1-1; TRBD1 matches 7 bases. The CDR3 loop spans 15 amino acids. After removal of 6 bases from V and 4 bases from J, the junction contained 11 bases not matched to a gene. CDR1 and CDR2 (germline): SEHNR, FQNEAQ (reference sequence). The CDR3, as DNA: TGTGCCAGCAGGGATAAGGACAGGCTGGGCACTGAAGCTTTCTTT. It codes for CASRDKDRLGTEAFF.

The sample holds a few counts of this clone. CDR3 loop: CASSPGVLNTEAFF. The CDR3 bases are TGCGCCAGCAGCCCAGGGGTACTGAACACTGAAGCTTTCTTT. This rearrangement joins TRBV5-1 to TRBJ1-1, with a tentative D call TRBD1 (6 bases). The CDR3 runs to 14 residues. Germline CDR1 is SGHRS and CDR2 is YFSETQ. The germline V and J ends were trimmed by 4 bases and 0 bases, with 10 bases remaining between them.

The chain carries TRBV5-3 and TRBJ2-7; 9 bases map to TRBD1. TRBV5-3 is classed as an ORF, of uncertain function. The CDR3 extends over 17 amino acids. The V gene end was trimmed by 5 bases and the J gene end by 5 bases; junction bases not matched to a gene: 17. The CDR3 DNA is TGTGCCAGAAGGGTTGGGGCAAACAGGGGGCACACCCACGAGCAGTACTTC. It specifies CARRVGANRGHTHEQYF.

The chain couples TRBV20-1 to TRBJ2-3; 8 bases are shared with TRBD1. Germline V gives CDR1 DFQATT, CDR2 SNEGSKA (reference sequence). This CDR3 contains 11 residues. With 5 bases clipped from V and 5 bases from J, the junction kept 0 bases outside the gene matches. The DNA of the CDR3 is TGCAGTGCTGGACAGGGAGATACGCAGTATTTT. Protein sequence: CSAGQGDTQYF.

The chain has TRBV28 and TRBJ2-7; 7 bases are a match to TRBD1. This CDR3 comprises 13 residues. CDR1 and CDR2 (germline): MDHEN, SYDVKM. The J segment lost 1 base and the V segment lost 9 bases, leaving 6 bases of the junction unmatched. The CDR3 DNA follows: TGTGCCAGTTCCGGGACAGCATCCTACGAGCAGTACTTC. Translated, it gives CASSGTASYEQYF.

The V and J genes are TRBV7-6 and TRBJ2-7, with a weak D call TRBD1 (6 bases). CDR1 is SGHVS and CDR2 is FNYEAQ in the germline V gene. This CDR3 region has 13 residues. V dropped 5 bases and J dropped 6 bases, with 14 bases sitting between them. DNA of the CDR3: TGTGCCAGCAGCCTCGAGGGGGTCTCCGAGCAGTACTTC. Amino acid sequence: CASSLEGVSEQYF. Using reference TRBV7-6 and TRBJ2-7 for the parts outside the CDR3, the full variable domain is GAGVSQSPRYKVTKRGQDVALRCDPISGHVSLYWYRQALGQGPEFLTYFNYEAQQDKSGLPNDRFSAERPEGSISTLTIQRTEQRDSAMYRCASSLEGVSEQYFGPGTRLTVT.

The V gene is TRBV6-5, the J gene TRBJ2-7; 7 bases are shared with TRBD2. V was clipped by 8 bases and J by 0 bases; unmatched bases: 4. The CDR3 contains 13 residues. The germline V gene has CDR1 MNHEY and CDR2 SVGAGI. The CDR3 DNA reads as TGTGCCAGCGCAGCGGGAAGCTCCTACGAGCAGTACTTC. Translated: CASAAGSSYEQYF.

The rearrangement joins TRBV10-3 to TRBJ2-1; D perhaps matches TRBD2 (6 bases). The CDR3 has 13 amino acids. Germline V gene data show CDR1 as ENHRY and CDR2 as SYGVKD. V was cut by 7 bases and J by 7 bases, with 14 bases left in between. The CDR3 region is CAITQGRENEQFF. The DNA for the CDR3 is TGTGCCATCACCCAGGGCCGGGAGAATGAGCAGTTCTTC.

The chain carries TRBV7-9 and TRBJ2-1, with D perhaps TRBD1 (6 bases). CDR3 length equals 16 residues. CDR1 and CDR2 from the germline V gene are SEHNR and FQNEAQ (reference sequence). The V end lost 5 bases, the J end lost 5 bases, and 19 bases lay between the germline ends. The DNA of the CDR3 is TGTGCCAGCAGCACGGGCCCAGGGGCAGTTAACAATGAGCAGTTCTTC. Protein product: CASSTGPGAVNNEQFF.

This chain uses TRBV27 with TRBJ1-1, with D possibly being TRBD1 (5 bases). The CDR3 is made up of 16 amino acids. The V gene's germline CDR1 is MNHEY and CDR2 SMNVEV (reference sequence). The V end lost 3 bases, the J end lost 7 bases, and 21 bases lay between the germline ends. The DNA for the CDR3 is TGTGCCAGCAGTTTGGGGGTCAGGGTTCGGGGGGGTGAAGCTTTCTTT. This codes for CASSLGVRVRGGEAFF.

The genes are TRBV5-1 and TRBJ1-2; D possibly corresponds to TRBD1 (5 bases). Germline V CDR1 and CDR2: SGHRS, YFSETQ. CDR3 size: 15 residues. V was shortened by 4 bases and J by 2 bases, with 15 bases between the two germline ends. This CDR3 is CASSPTLGGNYGYTF. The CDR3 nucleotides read TGCGCCAGCAGCCCAACCTTGGGGGGGAACTATGGCTACACCTTC.

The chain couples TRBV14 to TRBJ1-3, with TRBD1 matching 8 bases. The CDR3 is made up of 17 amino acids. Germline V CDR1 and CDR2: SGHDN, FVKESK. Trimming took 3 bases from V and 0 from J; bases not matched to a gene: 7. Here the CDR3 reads CASSQFRGQHSGNTIYF. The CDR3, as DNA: TGTGCCAGCAGCCAGTTCAGGGGGCAACACTCTGGAAACACCATATATTTT.

In nucleotides, the CDR3 is TGTGCCAGCAGTTACAGTCGGGGAAGGGGGCAAGAGACCCAGTACTTC. Encoded protein: CASSYSRGRGQETQYF. The gene calls are TRBV6-6 and TRBJ2-5; the D gene is possibly TRBD1 (6 bases). CDR1 MNHNY and CDR2 SVGAGI come from the germline V gene (reference sequence). The CDR3 runs 16 residues. Trimming left V 2 bases short and J 2 bases short, with 15 bases between.

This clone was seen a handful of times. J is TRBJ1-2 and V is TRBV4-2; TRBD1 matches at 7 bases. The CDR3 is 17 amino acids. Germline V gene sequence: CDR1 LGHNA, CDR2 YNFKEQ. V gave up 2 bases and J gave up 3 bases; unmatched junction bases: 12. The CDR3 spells CASSQSSSGTDYYGYTF. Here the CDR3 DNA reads TGTGCCAGCAGCCAAAGCTCCTCCGGGACAGACTACTATGGCTACACCTTC.

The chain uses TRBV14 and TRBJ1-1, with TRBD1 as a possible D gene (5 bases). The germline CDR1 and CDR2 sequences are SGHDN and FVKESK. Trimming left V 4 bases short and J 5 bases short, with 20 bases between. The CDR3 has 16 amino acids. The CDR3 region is CASSLGGLVSRTEAFF. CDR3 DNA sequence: TGTGCCAGCAGCCTCGGGGGTTTGGTTTCAAGGACTGAAGCTTTCTTT.

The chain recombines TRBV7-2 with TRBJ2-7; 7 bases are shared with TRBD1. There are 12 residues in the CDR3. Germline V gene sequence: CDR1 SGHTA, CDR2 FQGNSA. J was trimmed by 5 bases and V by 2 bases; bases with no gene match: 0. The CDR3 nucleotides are TGTGCCAGCAGCTTAACAGGGGACGAGCAGTACTTC. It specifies CASSLTGDEQYF.

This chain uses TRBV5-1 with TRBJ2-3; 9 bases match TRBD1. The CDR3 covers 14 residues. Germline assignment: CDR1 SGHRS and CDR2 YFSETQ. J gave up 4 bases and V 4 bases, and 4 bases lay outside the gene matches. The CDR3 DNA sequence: TGCGCCAGCAGCCGACAGGGGGACGCAGATACGCAGTATTTT. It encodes CASSRQGDADTQYF.

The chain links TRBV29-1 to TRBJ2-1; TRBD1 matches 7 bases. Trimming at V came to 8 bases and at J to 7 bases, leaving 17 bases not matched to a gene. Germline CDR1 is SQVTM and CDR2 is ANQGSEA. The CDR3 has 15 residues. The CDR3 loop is CSSRGSDGAWNEQFF. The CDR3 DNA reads TGCAGCTCCAGGGGGTCAGACGGCGCTTGGAATGAGCAGTTCTTC.